Listed below are T cell receptor beta chains from one sample, sequenced in a study of early T cells in non-severe SARS-CoV-2 infection. TCRdb redid the calling of the 5' RACE reads with MiXCR, one entry per CDR3 protein. Altogether some 33,000 distinct CDR3 sequences are present, 4.5% to 7% being singletons, with the ten largest covering 10% to 15%. Material: whole blood. Every receptor here comes from an adult who was a healthcare worker with PCR-confirmed SARS-CoV-2 infection or an uninfected control (not recorded which). The CDR3 runs from the conserved cysteine through the conserved F or W. Each record gives: CDR3 length, V gene, CDR3 protein.

18	TRBV3-1	CASSQRGRGGLSRYEQFF
15	TRBV9	CASSVDPGTTGELFF
15	TRBV7-9	CASSLEGTVNTEAFF
13	TRBV20-1	CSARFQAQETQYF
13	TRBV20-1	CSAGRQGGHEQYF
12	TRBV29-1	CSVDGGTDTQYF
15	TRBV11-2	CASSPMDRVSDEQYF
16	TRBV24-1	CATSPGGAGGTDTQYF
16	TRBV12-3/TRBV12-4	CASSFLPGGPTGELFF
15	TRBV19	CASSPLGRDHGELFF
15	TRBV6-5	CASSYSISGDYEQYF
16	TRBV12-3/TRBV12-4	CASRPYLRVLDNEQFF
15	TRBV6-1	CASTGTAGTRAEQYF
16	TRBV5-1	CASSPRSGGITDTQYF
17	TRBV11-2	CASSSSPLSGTKETQYF
15	TRBV29-1	CSVDPGRSSRGTQYF
16	TRBV30	CAWSVFSGGASDTQYF
20	TRBV24-1	CATSDPIRQGPPTGSYEQYF
15	TRBV20-1	CSAEGTAENTDTQYF
15	TRBV10-3	CAISDRDKGTDTQYF
14	TRBV6-5	CASRRDSLNTEAFF
15	TRBV2	CASSEEEPGANVLTF
11	TRBV5-5	CASSKQGSVDF
14	TRBV5-4	CASSSRQGLYEQYF
16	TRBV11-3	CASSSRGQGAWETQYF
17	TRBV7-2	CASSFRGTLAGYNEQFF
9	TRBV7-3	CANPDTQYF
14	TRBV28	CASSQRTDNQPQHF
12	TRBV3-1	CASSVAQETQYF
14	TRBV6-1	CASSGLGSLDEQYF
14	TRBV3-1	CASSRGGWMDEQYF
13	TRBV6-1	CASSVGFYQPQHF
13	TRBV10-1	CASSESMLDTQYF
12	TRBV18	CASSPYREGYTF
12	TRBV12-3/TRBV12-4	CASSFGRESQYF
15	TRBV11-2	CASSFGTGWDQPQHF
15	TRBV2	CASRGDNWSNQPQHF
14	TRBV27	CASSLSRPSGEQFF
17	TRBV7-2	CASSLGPSRGGTDTQYF
15	TRBV29-1	CSVVYGGKDTGELFF
13	TRBV12-3/TRBV12-4	CASSLQGANEQYF
14	TRBV5-1	CASNLLGADGTQYF
15	TRBV5-8	CASSFPGGANTEAFF
14	TRBV7-6	CASSKQGRPYEQYF
15	TRBV29-1	CSVREPEDNSYEQYF
15	TRBV5-1	CASSLAAISSGELFF